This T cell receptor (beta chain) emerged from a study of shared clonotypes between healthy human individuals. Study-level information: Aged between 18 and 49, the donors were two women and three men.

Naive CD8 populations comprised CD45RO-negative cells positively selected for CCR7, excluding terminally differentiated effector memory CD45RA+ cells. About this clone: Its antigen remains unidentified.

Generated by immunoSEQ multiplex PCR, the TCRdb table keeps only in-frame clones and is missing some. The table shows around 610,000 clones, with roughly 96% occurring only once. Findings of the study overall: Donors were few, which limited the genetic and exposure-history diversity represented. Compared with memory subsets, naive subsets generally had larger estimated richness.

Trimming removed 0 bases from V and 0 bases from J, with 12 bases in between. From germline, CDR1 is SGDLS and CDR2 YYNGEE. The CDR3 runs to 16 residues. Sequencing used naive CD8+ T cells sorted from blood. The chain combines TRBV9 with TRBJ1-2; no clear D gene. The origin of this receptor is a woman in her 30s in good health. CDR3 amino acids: CASSVGVAGTNYGYTF. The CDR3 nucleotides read TGTGCCAGCAGCGTAGGGGTCGCCGGGACTAACTATGGCTACACCTTC.